This T cell receptor (beta chain) was obtained from a study of Tregs in tolerant kidney transplant recipients. Study-level points and caveats: Biological reproducibility was not directly addressed in this study.

Points on this clone: Its antigen is not known.

Assay: immunoSEQ multiplex PCR; the TCRdb copy retains only in-frame clones and omits some. The top ten hold 0.5% to 0.65% of the sample, which has under 300,000 clones, 65% to 85% seen once. The CDR3 has 14 amino acids. The V gene's germline CDR1 is SGHRS and CDR2 YFSETQ. Trimming removed 6 bases at V and 1 base at J, with 13 bases between. The chain combines TRBV5-1 with TRBJ2-5, with D perhaps matching TRBD1 (5 bases). This sequence was found in a human donor in good health. The sample comprised CD4+ T cells from blood. CDR3 in amino acids: CASKIGEIQETQYF. CDR3 nucleotide sequence: TGCGCCAGCAAGATAGGGGAAATCCAAGAGACCCAGTACTTC. Full variable domain (outside the CDR3, taken from reference TRBV5-1 and TRBJ2-5): KAGVTQTPRYLIKTRGQQVTLSCSPISGHRSVSWYQQTPGQGLQFLFEYFSETQRNKGNFPGRFSGRQFSNSRSEMNVSTLELGDSALYLCASKIGEIQETQYFGPGTRLLVL.